This TCR beta chain was sequenced for a study of shared clonotypes between healthy human individuals. Study-wide results and limits: The study drew on few donors, limiting represented genetic and exposure-history diversity.

Clones were sequenced by immunoSEQ multiplex PCR, and TCRdb holds only the in-frame ones, with some missing. In the table there are roughly 2 million clones, over 85% of which are singletons. Cells designated naive CD8 were CD45RO-negative and were positively selected for CCR7, with terminally differentiated effector memory CD45RA+ cells excluded. The CDR3 runs 14 residues. Germline CDR1 reads MNHEY; CDR2 reads SMNVEV (reference sequence). The V segment lost 3 bases and the J segment 1 base; nucleotides outside the gene matches: 2. Worth noting for this clone: Its antigen is not known. Different DNA sequences within this sample yield the same CDR3.

The chain links TRBV27 to TRBJ2-7, with 8 bases aligning to TRBD1. The sample comprised naive CD8+ T cells sorted from blood. The sequence came from a man aged 18-30 years in good health. CDR3 amino acids: CASSFTGGSYEQYF. CDR3 nucleotides: TGTGCCAGCAGTTTCACAGGGGGGTCCTACGAGCAGTACTTC.